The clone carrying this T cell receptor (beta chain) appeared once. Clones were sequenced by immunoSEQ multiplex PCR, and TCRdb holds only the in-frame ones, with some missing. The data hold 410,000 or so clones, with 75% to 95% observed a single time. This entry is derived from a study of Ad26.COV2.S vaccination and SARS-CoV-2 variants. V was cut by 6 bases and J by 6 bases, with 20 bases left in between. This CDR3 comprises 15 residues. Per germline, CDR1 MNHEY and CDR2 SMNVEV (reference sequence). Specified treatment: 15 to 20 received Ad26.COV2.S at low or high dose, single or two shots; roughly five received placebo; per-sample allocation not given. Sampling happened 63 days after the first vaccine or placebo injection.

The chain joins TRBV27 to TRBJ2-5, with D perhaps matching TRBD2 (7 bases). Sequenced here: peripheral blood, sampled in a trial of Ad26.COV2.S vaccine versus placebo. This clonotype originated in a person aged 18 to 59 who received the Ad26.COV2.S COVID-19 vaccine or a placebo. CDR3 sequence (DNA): TGTGCCAGCAGAGCTCGGGGGGCCGGGGGGCAGACCCAGTACTTC. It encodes CASRARGAGGQTQYF.